This passage covers 6 T cell receptor beta chains from one sample sequenced in a study of identical twins. TCRdb re-called the 5' RACE reads through MiXCR, storing one row per CDR3 protein. The sample shows some 710,000 distinct CDR3 sequences, roughly 6.2% of them seen only once. What was sequenced was naive T cells sorted from blood. Every receptor here comes from a man aged 18 to 35 in good health.

This clonotype was picked up a small number of times. V usage is TRBV28 and J usage is TRBJ2-7, with 13 bases fitting TRBD2. Germline CDR1 and CDR2: MDHEN and SYDVKM. The CDR3 runs 16 residues. Germline trimming cut 5 bases from V and 5 bases from J; bases unmatched to any gene: 9. CDR3 amino acids: CASSPGTSGNRHEQYF. The CDR3 DNA follows: TGTGCCAGCAGTCCCGGGACTAGCGGGAACCGCCACGAGCAGTACTTC.

This clonotype has a count of ten or more. The chain has TRBV5-1 and TRBJ2-4; D gene unclear. The V gene's germline CDR1 is SGHRS and CDR2 YFSETQ. V was cut by 4 bases and J by 11 bases, with 16 bases left in between. CDR3 size: 13 residues. CDR3 sequence: CASSLTSPAVQYF. CDR3 nucleotides: TGCGCCAGCAGCCTGACATCCCCCGCGGTTCAGTACTTC.

This clonotype was seen repeatedly, ten times or more. This chain links TRBV5-1 with TRBJ2-7; tentatively, D is TRBD1 or TRBD2 (5 bases each). Trimming removed 4 bases from V and 7 bases from J, with 27 bases in between. CDR1 and CDR2 (germline): SGHRS, YFSETQ. The CDR3 is 17 amino acids. This chain's CDR3 is CASSPEIVSGTLGEQYF. CDR3 DNA: TGCGCCAGCAGCCCTGAAATAGTGTCTGGGACCCTGGGGGAGCAGTACTTC.

Concerning this clonotype itself: A single base separates this from a much larger clone, so it may be a read error. CDR3 nucleotide sequence: TGCAGTTTAGCCGGGACTAGCTTTGAGCAGTTCTTC. Protein product: CSLAGTSFEQFF. This chain uses TRBV20-1 with TRBJ2-1; 9 nucleotides align to TRBD2. J was trimmed by 9 bases and V by 8 bases; bases with no gene match: 8. This CDR3 comprises 12 residues. In germline, CDR1 is DFQATT, CDR2 SNEGSKA (reference sequence).

This clonotype has at least ten counts. The chain joins TRBV6-4 to TRBJ2-1; D gene unclear. The V and J ends lost 5 bases and 3 bases respectively, with 14 bases between them. The CDR3 is 15 amino acids. Germline values: CDR1 MRHNA, CDR2 SNTAGT. CDR3 amino acids: CASSPIADRYNEQFF. The CDR3 DNA sequence: TGTGCCAGCAGTCCCATAGCAGATCGCTACAATGAGCAGTTCTTC.

This chain links TRBV12-3 or TRBV12-4 with TRBJ1-4; 12 nucleotides match TRBD1. With V trimmed by 5 bases and J by 8 bases, 12 bases remained unmatched. This CDR3 has 17 residues. CDR3 DNA: TGTGCCAGCAGTCCAGGGACAGGGGGCGTTTTAGAAGAAAAACTGTTTTTT. Protein: CASSPGTGGVLEEKLFF.